The clone carrying this TCR beta chain was seen ten or more times. Its antigen is as yet unknown. Amplification targeted TCR beta CDR3 regions from RNA transcripts. The HTBI set primed first-round TCR CDR3 RT-PCR. One entry per CDR3 protein, called by TCRdb with MiXCR from the multiplex PCR reads. The sample lists roughly 250,000 distinct CDR3 sequences, about 14% occurring once. The entry originates in a study of T cells in Graves' hyperthyroidism and ophthalmopathy. Study-wide points: Blood also contained most expanded thyroid clonotypes above 0.001.

V dropped 4 bases and J dropped 8 bases, with 6 bases sitting between them. Per germline, CDR1 SNHLY and CDR2 FYNNEI. The CDR3 consists of 11 residues. The V and J genes are TRBV2 and TRBJ2-1; D is uncertain. The sequencing sample was made of blood. The clonotype was recovered from a woman between 40 and 50 years old with Graves' hyperthyroidism that later progressed to Graves' ophthalmopathy. In DNA form, the CDR3 reads TGTGCCAGCAGTGTTCTGGATGAGCAGTTCTTC. Translating it yields CASSVLDEQFF.